Sequencing of this TCR beta chain was carried out in a study of blood T cell repertoires in COVID-19. Study background: The United States, Italy and Spain supplied acute and convalescent COVID-19 samples.

Assay used: immunoSEQ multiplex PCR; TCRdb lists only in-frame clones, some missing. The sample carries roughly 70,000 clones, over 60% recorded once. Sample: peripheral blood. This TCR derives from a man aged 55 to 70 with COVID-19, enrolled during active disease.

The CDR3 spells CASTVSGAYEQYF. The DNA of the CDR3 is TGTGCCAGCACGGTATCGGGTGCCTACGAGCAGTACTTC. The chain joins TRBV6-5 to TRBJ2-7, with D unresolved. The CDR3 loop spans 13 amino acids. CDR1 is MNHEY and CDR2 is SVGAGI in the germline V gene. V was pared by 7 bases and J by 2 bases, with 12 bases between.